Listed here are 27 T cell receptor beta chains from one sample, sequenced in a study of PD-L1 blockade in urothelial cancer. This table comes from immunoSEQ multiplex PCR, and its TCRdb copy is limited to in-frame clones, with some not included. The sample contains roughly 38,000 clones, approximately 80% of which appear only once. The source material was PBMCs, sampled around atezolizumab (anti-PD-L1) treatment. The receptors originated from a man aged 70-80 years with urothelial cancer.

CDR3 loop: CASRQGGGGTGELFF. DNA of the CDR3: TGTGCCAGCAGGCAGGGAGGGGGGGGCACCGGGGAGCTGTTTTTT. This chain joins TRBV2 and TRBJ2-2; weak D call: TRBD2 (7 bases). This CDR3 region has 15 residues. Germline V gene sequence: CDR1 SNHLY, CDR2 FYNNEI. V shed 6 bases and J shed 4 bases, with 15 bases lying between them.

V gene TRBV7-8 combines with J gene TRBJ2-5, with 8 bases identical to TRBD1. V shed 5 bases, J shed 5 bases, and the junction held 7 bases outside the gene matches. This CDR3 comprises 14 residues. CDR1 and CDR2 from the germline V gene are SGHVS and FQNEAQ. CDR3 protein: CASSTQGDRETQYF. CDR3 DNA: TGTGCCAGCAGCACACAGGGGGATCGGGAGACCCAGTACTTC.

This sequence joins TRBV14 and TRBJ2-6, with TRBD2 matching over 7 bases. The CDR3 has 18 amino acids. CDR1 SGHDN and CDR2 FVKESK come from the germline V gene. V was pared by 4 bases and J by 3 bases, with 12 bases of the junction left unmatched. The CDR3 is CASSPIEGRAYGANVLTF. For the CDR3, the DNA is TGTGCCAGCAGCCCTATCGAAGGGAGGGCCTATGGGGCCAACGTCCTGACTTTC.

This clone turned up a few times. The chain recombines TRBV19 with TRBJ1-2, with 7 bases lining up with TRBD1. The CDR3 totals 15 residues. The germline V gene has CDR1 LNHDA and CDR2 SQIVND (reference sequence). With 8 bases clipped from V and 7 bases from J, the junction kept 16 bases outside the gene matches. The CDR3, as DNA: TGTGCCAGTGGCCGGGACAGAATATCTATGATTGGCTACACCTTC. Translation: CASGRDRISMIGYTF. The variable domain in full, with the rest retrieved from reference TRBV19 and TRBJ1-2, is DGGITQSPKYLFRKEGQNVTLSCEQNLNHDAMYWYRQDPGQGLRLIYYSQIVNDFQKGDIAEGYSVSREKKESFPLTVTSAQKNPTAFYLCASGRDRISMIGYTFGSGTRLTVV.

This clone has more than one count but fewer than ten. The V call is TRBV19, the J call TRBJ1-2; no firm D call. The V end was cut by 0 bases, the J end by 3 bases, with 11 bases between. The CDR3 loop spans 15 amino acids. Germline V gene data show CDR1 as LNHDA and CDR2 as SQIVND (reference sequence). In DNA, the CDR3 is TGTGCCAGTAGTATAGATCTGGGCAGACACTATGGCTACACCTTC. Protein sequence: CASSIDLGRHYGYTF.

The chain joins TRBV2 to TRBJ1-5, with TRBD1 matching 11 bases. Germline CDR1 and CDR2: SNHLY and FYNNEI. V dropped 8 bases and J dropped 5; count of bases not matched to a gene: 5. The CDR3 loop spans 14 amino acids. The CDR3 protein is CASSKDRGHQPQHF. The CDR3 region has the DNA TGTGCCAGCTCGAAGGACAGGGGGCATCAGCCCCAGCATTTT. Complete variable domain (other parts from reference TRBV2 and TRBJ1-5): EPEVTQTPSHQVTQMGQEVILRCVPISNHLYFYWYRQILGQKVEFLVSFYNNEISEKSEIFDDQFSVERPDGSNFTLKIRSTKLEDSAMYFCASSKDRGHQPQHFGDGTRLSIL.

The rearrangement joins TRBV29-1 to TRBJ1-2, with TRBD1 identical over 9 bases. Trimming removed 4 bases from V and 1 base from J; junction bases left unmatched: 10. The CDR3 has 16 amino acids. Germline V lookup: CDR1 SQVTM, CDR2 ANQGSEA. The chain's CDR3 is CSVVTQGALYNYGYTF. The CDR3 nucleotides read TGCAGCGTTGTTACACAGGGGGCTTTGTATAACTATGGCTACACCTTC.

This clone occurred a few times. V gene TRBV5-4 combines with J gene TRBJ2-1; the D gene is possibly TRBD1 (6 bases). CDR3 length: 15 residues. V lost 4 bases, J lost 6 bases, and 17 bases lay in between. Germline CDR1 reads SGHNT; CDR2 reads YYREEE (reference sequence). The CDR3 coding sequence is TGTGCCAGCAGCCTGGACAGTCTGGGGCCCAATGAGCAGTTCTTC. This encodes CASSLDSLGPNEQFF.

The J gene is TRBJ2-1, the V gene TRBV28; 9 bases align to TRBD2. The CDR3 has 15 residues. The V and J ends lost 5 bases and 0 bases, in that order; junction bases with no gene match: 2. The V gene's germline CDR1 is MDHEN and CDR2 SYDVKM. The CDR3 DNA follows: TGTGCCAGCAGTACTAGCGGGCCCTCCTACAATGAGCAGTTCTTC. Residues: CASSTSGPSYNEQFF.

The chain carries TRBV19 and TRBJ1-1; D possibly corresponds to TRBD1 (6 bases). Trimming left V 7 bases short and J 1 base short, with 13 bases between. The CDR3 has 14 amino acids. The germline V gene encodes CDR1 LNHDA and CDR2 SQIVND (reference sequence). The CDR3 sequence is CASNLGAENTEAFF. CDR3 DNA sequence: TGTGCCAGTAATCTGGGGGCCGAGAACACTGAAGCTTTCTTT.

The V and J genes are TRBV11-2 and TRBJ1-2; 7 bases are a match to TRBD1. V dropped 5 bases and J dropped 2; count of bases not matched to a gene: 11. Germline lookup yields CDR1 SGHAT and CDR2 FQNNGV. The CDR3 spans 16 residues. The CDR3 spells CASSPGDSLRNYGYTF. CDR3 nucleotides: TGTGCCAGCAGCCCGGGGGACAGTCTTCGGAACTATGGCTACACCTTC.

CDR3 residues: CASSTPGSPNTEAFF. In DNA, the CDR3 is TGTGCCAGCAGTACCCCGGGGAGCCCGAACACTGAAGCTTTCTTT. The rearrangement uses TRBV27 and TRBJ1-1; no clear D. The CDR3 covers 15 residues. The V gene lost 5 bases and the J gene lost 1 base, with 14 bases spanning the gap. In germline, CDR1 is MNHEY, CDR2 SMNVEV (reference sequence).

This chain joins TRBV30 and TRBJ1-2; 11 bases are a match to TRBD1. With 1 base clipped from V and 8 bases from J, the junction kept 6 bases outside the gene matches. The CDR3 extends over 14 amino acids. CDR1 and CDR2 from the germline V gene are GTSNPN and SVGIG (reference sequence). The CDR3 bases are TGTGCCTGGAGTGGGGGGACAGGGGGACAGGGCTACACCTTC. This encodes CAWSGGTGGQGYTF.

The genes are TRBV19 and TRBJ2-1, with 9 bases identical to TRBD1. The germline gives CDR1 LNHDA, CDR2 SQIVND (reference sequence). The CDR3 has 17 amino acids. With 5 bases clipped from V and 9 bases from J, the junction kept 17 bases outside the gene matches. CDR3 residues: CASSAGTGTGILGEQFF. Written as DNA, the CDR3 is TGTGCCAGTAGTGCCGGGACCGGGACAGGGATATTGGGTGAGCAGTTCTTC.

CDR3 residues: CASSYTGGAVGNQPQHF. CDR3 coding DNA: TGTGCCAGCAGCTATACAGGGGGCGCAGTTGGCAATCAGCCCCAGCATTTT. V is TRBV5-6 and J is TRBJ1-5; TRBD1 matches 9 bases. The length of the CDR3 is 17 residues. CDR1 and CDR2 (germline): SGHDT, YYEEEE. J gave up 2 bases and V 3 bases, and 9 bases lay outside the gene matches.

The DNA for the CDR3 is TGTGCCAGCAGCTTAGCTCCCCCGGGGGTTGGTTCGAATGAGCAGTTCTTC. It codes for CASSLAPPGVGSNEQFF. V is TRBV7-2 and J is TRBJ2-1, with a tentative D call TRBD2 (6 bases). The CDR3 extends over 17 amino acids. Between the trimmed V and J ends, which lost 0 bases and 7 bases, there was a span of 19 bases. CDR1 is SGHTA, CDR2 FQGNSA, per germline.

This sequence joins TRBV5-1 and TRBJ2-7; 12 positions agree with TRBD2. Germline CDR1 SGHRS, CDR2 YFSETQ. Trimming removed 4 bases from V and 5 bases from J; junction bases left unmatched: 7. This CDR3 contains 15 residues. For the CDR3, the DNA is TGCGCCAGCAGCGTCCCGACTAGCGGGAGCAACGAGCAGTACTTC. Protein: CASSVPTSGSNEQYF.

The V call is TRBV10-3, the J call TRBJ2-1; 7 nucleotides line up with TRBD2. The CDR3 length is 15 residues. Per the germline V gene, CDR1 is ENHRY and CDR2 is SYGVKD. V gave up 7 bases and J gave up 1 base; unmatched junction bases: 7. CDR3 protein: CAINRGRESYNEQFF. The CDR3, as DNA: TGTGCCATCAACCGAGGGCGGGAGTCCTACAATGAGCAGTTCTTC.

V is TRBV7-9 and J is TRBJ1-4, with D hard to call. Germline values: CDR1 SEHNR, CDR2 FQNEAQ (reference sequence). CDR3 length: 14 amino acids. Between the trimmed V and J ends, which lost 2 bases and 3 bases, there was a span of 7 bases. DNA for the CDR3: TGTGCCAGCAGCTTAAGCCGGTCTAATGAAAAACTGTTTTTT. It encodes CASSLSRSNEKLFF.

The V gene is TRBV5-4, the J gene TRBJ1-2; tentative D call: TRBD1 (6 bases). Germline V CDR1 and CDR2: SGHNT, YYREEE (reference sequence). Between the trimmed V and J ends, which lost 4 bases and 1 base, there was a span of 8 bases. This CDR3 is built from 13 residues. The CDR3 spells CASSQDSNYGYTF. The CDR3 nucleotides read TGTGCCAGCAGCCAGGACAGTAACTATGGCTACACCTTC.

In its sample, this clone was seen once. The chain links TRBV5-1 to TRBJ1-1; TRBD1 aligns across 7 bases. CDR1 is SGHRS, CDR2 YFSETQ, per germline. The CDR3 has 14 amino acids. With 3 bases clipped from V and 7 bases from J, the junction kept 9 bases outside the gene matches. CDR3 in amino acids: CASSSPRQGVEAFF. The CDR3 coding sequence is TGCGCCAGCAGCTCGCCTCGACAGGGAGTTGAAGCTTTCTTT.

V gene TRBV7-2 combines with J gene TRBJ2-1; tentative D call: TRBD1 (6 bases). The ends were cut back, 3 bases at V and 4 bases at J, with 13 bases in the middle. The CDR3 contains 15 residues. In germline, CDR1 is SGHTA, CDR2 FQGNSA. The CDR3 sequence: CASSFGQPTYNEQFF. For the CDR3, the DNA is TGTGCCAGCAGCTTCGGACAGCCGACGTACAATGAGCAGTTCTTC. The full variable domain, in which reference TRBV7-2 and TRBJ2-1 provide the parts outside the CDR3, is GAGVSQSPSNKVTEKGKDVELRCDPISGHTALYWYRQSLGQGLEFLIYFQGNSAPDKSGLPSDRFSAERTGGSVSTLTIQRTQQEDSAVYLCASSFGQPTYNEQFFGPGTRLTVL.

The chain recombines TRBV5-4 with TRBJ1-2, with D unclear. Trimming removed 0 bases at V and 4 bases at J, with 10 bases between. This CDR3 is 14 amino acids long. CDR1 is SGHNT and CDR2 is YYREEE in the germline V gene (reference sequence). In DNA form, the CDR3 reads TGTGCCAGCAGCTTGGATGCAGGATTCTATGGCTACACCTTC. Translation gives CASSLDAGFYGYTF.

V usage is TRBV19 and J usage is TRBJ2-1; 9 bases align to TRBD1. CDR3 length: 15 residues. V was clipped by 5 bases and J by 6 bases; unmatched bases: 8. Germline V gene data show CDR1 as LNHDA and CDR2 as SQIVND (reference sequence). In nucleotides, the CDR3 is TGTGCCAGTAGTTTGACAGGGGGTTCGGTCAATGAGCAGTTCTTC. Its protein product is CASSLTGGSVNEQFF.

The gene calls are TRBV5-1 and TRBJ2-3; the D is unclear. Trimming removed 0 bases at V and 3 bases at J, with 11 bases between. The CDR3 sequence is 15 residues long. Germline V gives CDR1 SGHRS, CDR2 YFSETQ. CDR3 sequence reads: CASSLAIGATDTQYF. The CDR3 DNA is TGCGCCAGCAGCTTGGCAATCGGAGCTACAGATACGCAGTATTTT.

The V gene is TRBV5-6, the J gene TRBJ1-1; D uncertain. Germline V gene data show CDR1 as SGHDT and CDR2 as YYEEEE. Trimming took 4 bases from V and 1 from J, leaving 11 bases between them. The CDR3 totals 14 residues. CDR3 DNA: TGTGCCAGCAGCGGAGGTACAGAGAACACTGAAGCTTTCTTT. As protein: CASSGGTENTEAFF. Full variable domain (rest looked up from reference TRBV5-6 and TRBJ1-1): DAGVTQSPTHLIKTRGQQVTLRCSPKSGHDTVSWYQQALGQGPQFIFQYYEEEERQRGNFPDRFSGHQFPNYSSELNVNALLLGDSALYLCASSGGTENTEAFFGQGTRLTVV.

The V gene is TRBV19, the J gene TRBJ2-6; 9 bases map to TRBD1. Looked up from germline, CDR1 is LNHDA and CDR2 is SQIVND (reference sequence). CDR3 length equals 16 residues. The ends lost 3 bases at V and 2 bases at J; junction bases unmatched: 2. The CDR3 is CASSIGTGTGANVLTF. The CDR3 coding sequence is TGTGCCAGTAGTATTGGGACAGGGACTGGGGCCAACGTCCTGACTTTC.